The following is a TCR beta chain sequence with its context. No antigen is known for it. The source of the sample is a study of CD8 T cells in ankylosing spondylitis. Study-wide points: For ankylosing spondylitis blood, a TCR beta motif of several highly homologous variants appeared characteristic. Some motif variants were previously reported in reactive arthritis synovial fluid and blood.

TCRdb redid the calling of the 5' RACE reads with MiXCR, one entry per CDR3 protein. The data contain approximately 520,000 distinct CDR3 sequences, 5.3% of them singletons. CDR3 length: 14 amino acids. V was pared by 5 bases and J by 3 bases, with 14 bases between. Germline CDR1 is PRHDT and CDR2 is FYEKMQ (reference sequence). This receptor was taken from a male donor with ankylosing spondylitis. The chain is built from TRBV13 and TRBJ2-7; the D call may be TRBD1 or TRBD2 (5 bases each). Sequences were obtained from blood, either unsorted or a sorted T cell fraction (not recorded which). This CDR3 reads CASSTAGTVYEQYF. CDR3 coding DNA: TGTGCCAGCAGCACCGCCGGGACGGTCTACGAGCAGTACTTC. The entire variable domain, with the rest obtained from reference TRBV13 and TRBJ2-7, is as follows: AAGVIQSPRHLIKEKRETATLKCYPIPRHDTVYWYQQGPGQDPQFLISFYEKMQSDKGSIPDRFSAQQFSDYHSELNMSSLELGDSALYFCASSTAGTVYEQYFGPGTRLTVT.